Shown below are 11 T cell receptor beta chains from a single sample sequenced in a study of T-cell memory formation after mild COVID-19. TCRdb re-derived calls from the 5' RACE reads in MiXCR, one entry per CDR3 protein. Seen here are fewer than 350,000 distinct CDR3 sequences, about a sixth observed once, and the top ten hold under 25%. The sample taken for sequencing was PBMCs or a T cell subset sorted from them (not recorded which). The receptor set was obtained from a man between 18 and 29 years old who had mild COVID-19 (a few samples of this study predate the infection). Cell type and time point are not known.

This clonotype was detected many times. The V and J genes are TRBV7-3 and TRBJ2-2; D may be TRBD1 or TRBD2 (5 bases each). Trimming pared 2 bases from V and 6 bases from J, leaving 7 bases between. Germline values: CDR1 SGHTA, CDR2 FQGTGA. The CDR3 is 13 amino acids. The CDR3 sequence is CASSLSGPGELFF. CDR3 DNA: TGTGCCAGCAGCTTATCGGGACCCGGGGAGCTGTTTTTT.

J is TRBJ1-6 and V is TRBV21-1; the table's TRBD1 call for D was not verified on the DNA. TRBV21-1 is classified as a pseudogene. This CDR3 is built from 15 residues. Here the CDR3 DNA reads TGTGCCAGCAGCAATAAGGGGGCGGGCAGGGAGCCCCTCCACTTT. Amino acids: CASSNKGAGREPLHF.

The chain recombines TRBV6-2 or TRBV6-3 with TRBJ2-1; possibly TRBD1 for D (6 bases). V was shortened by 0 bases and J by 5 bases, with 8 bases between the two germline ends. This CDR3 spans 14 amino acids. In germline, CDR1 is MNHEY, CDR2 SVGEGT. The CDR3 DNA reads as TGTGCCAGCAGTTACTCGACAGGAAACAATGAGCAGTTCTTC. Protein: CASSYSTGNNEQFF.

This clonotype was picked up a small number of times. The chain employs TRBV5-1 and TRBJ2-1; 7 bases fit TRBD1. This CDR3 comprises 15 residues. V dropped 3 bases and J dropped 7; count of bases not matched to a gene: 10. Germline V gene lookup returns CDR1 SGHRS and CDR2 YFSETQ. The CDR3 protein is CASSSTGLSRNEQFF. CDR3 nucleotides: TGCGCCAGCAGCTCGACAGGGCTTAGTCGGAATGAGCAGTTCTTC.

CDR3: CSASALYYGYTF. Written as DNA, the CDR3 is TGCAGTGCTAGCGCCCTGTACTATGGCTACACCTTC. This chain uses TRBV20-1 with TRBJ1-2, with D unclear. Trimming took off 3 bases at V and 3 bases at J, with 8 bases between the two ends. Germline CDR1 and CDR2: DFQATT and SNEGSKA (reference sequence). This CDR3 comprises 12 residues.

This clonotype was seen ten or more times. This rearrangement joins TRBV6-1 to TRBJ2-7; D possibly corresponds to TRBD1 (6 bases). Germline V gene data show CDR1 as MNHNS and CDR2 as SASEGT. There are 13 residues in the CDR3. V was shortened by 6 bases and J by 2 bases, with 11 bases between the two germline ends. In nucleotides, the CDR3 is TGTGCCAGCAGAGGACAGCAAACCTACGAGCAGTACTTC. It encodes CASRGQQTYEQYF.

This clonotype came up a few times. This chain connects TRBV7-3 to TRBJ2-1; tentatively, D is TRBD2 (6 bases). The germline CDR1 and CDR2 sequences are SGHTA and FQGTGA. The CDR3 has 12 residues. V lost 5 bases and J lost 10, with 12 bases in between. The CDR3 loop reads CASSHGGDEQFF. CDR3 DNA sequence: TGTGCCAGCAGCCACGGGGGAGACGAGCAGTTCTTC. Looking up the rest from reference TRBV7-3 and TRBJ2-1 gives the full variable domain: GAGVSQTPSNKVTEKGKYVELRCDPISGHTALYWYRQSLGQGPEFLIYFQGTGAADDSGLPNDRFFAVRPEGSVSTLKIQRTERGDSAVYLCASSHGGDEQFFGPGTRLTVL.

J is TRBJ1-6 and V is TRBV7-2; 8 nucleotides line up with TRBD1. Germline V gene sequence: CDR1 SGHTA, CDR2 FQGNSA. V lost 4 bases to trimming and J lost 8 bases; unmatched junction nucleotides: 7. CDR3 length: 15 residues. CDR3 nucleotide sequence: TGTGCCAGCAGCTCCCGAACAGGGGGTGATTCACCCCTCCACTTT. Residues: CASSSRTGGDSPLHF.

This clonotype was observed many times. The V and J genes are TRBV29-1 and TRBJ2-3, with no clear D. The CDR3 runs 12 residues. CDR1 and CDR2 from the germline V gene are SQVTM and ANQGSEA. Trimming pared 7 bases from V and 4 bases from J, leaving 12 bases between. CDR3 nucleotides: TGCAGCGCCGATGATGGGGCAGATACGCAGTATTTT. Translation gives CSADDGADTQYF.

The V and J genes are TRBV4-1 and TRBJ2-3, with D perhaps matching TRBD1 or TRBD2 (5 bases each). Per the germline V gene, CDR1 is MGHRA and CDR2 is YSYEKL. This CDR3 spans 14 amino acids. Trimming took 11 bases from V and 5 from J, leaving 20 bases between them. CDR3 sequence: CASNRGRDGDTQYF. The CDR3 DNA follows: TGCGCCTCCAACCGGGGCCGCGACGGAGATACGCAGTATTTT.

This clonotype was seen many times. This chain links TRBV5-1 with TRBJ1-6; tentatively, D is TRBD1 (6 bases). Looked up from germline, CDR1 is SGHRS and CDR2 is YFSETQ. The CDR3 has 16 amino acids. Trimming left V 3 bases short and J 7 bases short, with 17 bases between. CDR3 amino acids: CASSSQGAGANSPLHF. The CDR3 DNA sequence: TGCGCCAGCAGCTCACAGGGAGCGGGAGCGAATTCACCCCTCCACTTT.